This TCR beta chain was documented in a study of blood T cell repertoires in COVID-19. Looking at the study overall: Donors in the United States, Italy and Spain gave samples during acute or convalescent COVID-19. The analysed material was cDNA or gDNA that came from T cells, B-cell-depleted T cells, or PBMCs.

The authors' processing: Amplification of reference gene primers provided the estimated nucleated cell counts. Clones were sequenced by immunoSEQ multiplex PCR, and TCRdb holds only the in-frame ones, with some missing. V and J calls and clone size are copied from that table; D and trimming were computed from the DNA. The table records roughly 290,000 clones, around 88% of them present only once. Sequenced input: PBMCs or T cells enriched from blood (not recorded which). The TCR originated in a woman aged 40 to 50 who had recovered from COVID-19.

CDR3 nucleotide sequence: TGTGCCAGCAGTTTTACGACAGGGGGCGCTGAAAAACTGTTTTTT. Translating gives CASSFTTGGAEKLFF. The V gene is TRBV28, the J gene TRBJ1-4; TRBD1 agrees at 10 bases. Germline trimming cut 3 bases from V and 7 bases from J; bases unmatched to any gene: 5. CDR1 and CDR2 from the germline V gene are MDHEN and SYDVKM. This CDR3 has 15 residues.